This TCR beta chain originates from a study of cytomegalovirus exposure and HLA in healthy donors. The wider study: Among the roughly 370 genotyped donors, around 85% were placed in the Caucasian-associated ancestry cluster.

Comment on this clone: Its specificity is not known.

60 Vbeta and 13 Jbeta primers were used in PCR. The method was immunoSEQ multiplex PCR; TCRdb's version includes in-frame clones alone and lacks a portion of them. The repertoire holds approximately 200,000 clones, with around 85% as singletons. The V end was cut by 6 bases, the J end by 3 bases, with 14 bases between. CDR1 and CDR2 (germline): GTSNPN, SVGIG (reference sequence). The CDR3 runs 14 residues. Whole-study findings and limits: A later analysis found most CMV-associated TCR beta chains apparently HLA-restricted. There were under 200 TCR beta chains listed as cytomegalovirus-associated.

The chain has TRBV30 and TRBJ1-4, with D tentatively TRBD1 (5 bases). The TCR originated in a woman in her forties or fifties in good health and CMV-seronegative. The sequencing sample was made of PBMCs. The CDR3 region has the DNA TGTGCCTGCACCGGGGGGTCCCCTAATGAAAAACTGTTTTTT. Translated, it gives CACTGGSPNEKLFF.